The 14 T cell receptor beta chains listed next were all sequenced from one sample in a study of blood T cells in healthy people across ages (dated by TCRdb to the mid-2010s). The library was produced with 5' RACE. This sample was sequenced with an Illumina HiSeq 2500. The second PCR ran for about 7 to 11 cycles and used a J-beta primer mix along with a sample-barcoded 5' primer. TCRdb trimmed public reads at Q25 via fastp, called clones via MiXCR and kept in-frame beta chains. Every distinct CDR3 protein forms one entry, paired with its most common genes and DNA. Recorded for this sample are more than 1,400,000 distinct CDR3 sequences; roughly 40% of them occurred a single time. Roughly 8.2% of the sample lies in the top ten. Sequenced input: blood. These receptors were collected from a woman under 30 in good health.

This clonotype was counted between two and nine times. The rearrangement links TRBV5-1 to TRBJ2-4; 7 positions agree with TRBD1. The DNA end lines up better with TRBJ2-7; the J call may be wrong. This CDR3 has 19 amino acids. Germline assignment: CDR1 SGHRS and CDR2 YFSETQ. CDR3: CASSWPGQNGHGNRYEQYF. The CDR3, as DNA: TGCGCCAGCAGCTGGCCGGGACAGAATGGCCACGGGAATCGCTACGAGCAGTACTTC.

The count of this clonotype is one. One junction end disagrees with the germline gene, perhaps due to a read error. The chain uses TRBV5-1 and TRBJ2-3; 7 bases map to TRBD1. Germline CDR1 reads SGHRS; CDR2 reads YFSETQ. This CDR3 is 14 amino acids long. The CDR3 is CASSMGQTTDTQYF. In nucleotides, the CDR3 is TGCGCAAGCAGCATGGGACAGACCACAGATACGCAGTATTTT.

This chain uses TRBV7-2 with TRBJ2-5; 11 bases agree with TRBD1. J gave up 11 bases and V 2 bases, and 10 bases lay outside the gene matches. There are 15 residues in the CDR3. Germline CDR1 reads SGHTA; CDR2 reads FQGNSA. The CDR3 DNA is TGTGCCAGCAGCTTAAACGCCGGGACAGGGGGGGAGCAGTACTTC. Protein sequence: CASSLNAGTGGEQYF. Full variable domain (remainder filled in from reference TRBV7-2 and TRBJ2-5): GAGVSQSPSNKVTEKGKDVELRCDPISGHTALYWYRQSLGQGLEFLIYFQGNSAPDKSGLPSDRFSAERTGGSVSTLTIQRTQQEDSAVYLCASSLNAGTGGEQYFGPGTRLLVL.

The table lists this clonotype with a count of one. This chain links TRBV20-1 with TRBJ1-6; D remains unclear. V dropped 6 bases and J dropped 0 bases, with 9 bases sitting between them. Germline CDR1 DFQATT, CDR2 SNEGSKA (reference sequence). The CDR3 totals 14 residues. The CDR3: CSASESSYNSPLHF. The CDR3 DNA is TGCAGTGCCAGTGAAAGCTCCTATAATTCACCCCTCCACTTT.

V is TRBV7-9 and J is TRBJ2-3; the D gene is possibly TRBD2 (6 bases). CDR1 is SEHNR and CDR2 is FQNEAQ in the germline V gene (reference sequence). The CDR3 extends over 14 amino acids. Deletions cut 5 bases from V and 6 bases from J, with 15 bases between. CDR3 bases: TGTGCCAGCAGCGTCGCACTAGCATGGGATACGCAGTATTTT. Its protein product is CASSVALAWDTQYF.

A note on this clonotype: This may be a read error, as it is one base from a much larger clone. This chain uses TRBV7-9 with TRBJ1-1, with a weak D call TRBD1 (6 bases). Trimming removed 8 bases from V and 4 bases from J, with 14 bases in between. Germline values: CDR1 SEHNR, CDR2 FQNEAQ (reference sequence). The CDR3 extends over 13 amino acids. The CDR3 region has the DNA TGTGCCAGCGGGACAAACGCGAGCACTGAAGCTTTCTTT. Amino acids: CASGTNASTEAFF.

The V and J genes are TRBV7-2 and TRBJ2-2; tentatively, D is TRBD2 (6 bases). The germline V gene encodes CDR1 SGHTA and CDR2 FQGNSA. This CDR3 has 16 amino acids. V was cut by 7 bases and J by 1 base, with 16 bases left in between. The CDR3 DNA follows: TGTGCCAGCACCGTTGGACTAAGACTGAACACCGGGGAGCTGTTTTTT. It encodes CASTVGLRLNTGELFF.

The chain employs TRBV2 and TRBJ2-1; 8 bases are a match to TRBD2. J lost 1 base, V lost 7 bases, and 6 bases had no gene match. Germline values: CDR1 SNHLY, CDR2 FYNNEI. The length of the CDR3 is 15 residues. The CDR3, as DNA: TGTGCCAGCATCGGTAGCGGGGTTTCCTACAATGAGCAGTTCTTC. This sequence encodes CASIGSGVSYNEQFF.

The DNA for the CDR3 is TGTGCCAGCAGCCAACACGCCTACTACGAGCAGTACTTC. Translating it yields CASSQHAYYEQYF. This chain links TRBV7-2 with TRBJ2-7; D uncertain. The V gene's germline CDR1 is SGHTA and CDR2 FQGNSA. V was trimmed by 5 bases and J by 3 bases, leaving 11 bases between them. This CDR3 has 13 amino acids.

This clonotype was recorded a few times. The rearrangement uses TRBV20-1 and TRBJ2-1, with TRBD2 identical over 10 bases. The CDR3 covers 16 residues. In germline, CDR1 is DFQATT, CDR2 SNEGSKA (reference sequence). J was trimmed by 6 bases and V by 0 bases; bases with no gene match: 8. The CDR3 DNA reads as TGCAGTGCTAGAGACCTAGCGGGAGCTCTCGGCAATGAGCAGTTCTTC. Its protein is CSARDLAGALGNEQFF.

Here the CDR3 DNA reads TGTGCCAGCAAAGAGGACAGTCAGGGGGGCACTGAAGCTTTCTTT. It yields the protein CASKEDSQGGTEAFF. The chain carries TRBV28 and TRBJ1-1; 7 bases map to TRBD1. Germline V gene data show CDR1 as MDHEN and CDR2 as SYDVKM. J gave up 4 bases and V 7 bases, and 12 bases lay outside the gene matches. The CDR3 has 15 residues.

The rearrangement uses TRBV7-9 and TRBJ1-2; D is unclear. Germline values: CDR1 SEHNR, CDR2 FQNEAQ (reference sequence). The V end lost 2 bases, the J end lost 6 bases, and 10 bases lay between the germline ends. The CDR3 runs to 13 residues. The CDR3 is CASSLPGSDGYTF. In DNA form, the CDR3 reads TGTGCCAGCAGCTTACCGGGGAGTGATGGCTACACCTTC.

The chain couples TRBV2 to TRBJ2-5; 10 nucleotides match TRBD2. V gave up 5 bases and J gave up 11 bases; unmatched junction bases: 17. The V gene's germline CDR1 is SNHLY and CDR2 FYNNEI. CDR3 length equals 16 residues. DNA of the CDR3: TGTGCCAGCAGTCCTAGCGGGAGTCTACCCCACAATGAGCAGTACTTC. Translating it yields CASSPSGSLPHNEQYF.

Only a few counts were recorded for this clonotype. The chain recombines TRBV4-1 with TRBJ2-7, with 11 bases matching TRBD1. V trimming: 0 bases; J trimming: 2 bases; junction bases outside the gene matches: 3. The germline V gene has CDR1 MGHRA and CDR2 YSYEKL. The CDR3 has 16 residues. CDR3 DNA sequence: TGCGCCAGCAGCCAAGATCCGGGACAGGGGGCCTACGAGCAGTACTTC. Translated: CASSQDPGQGAYEQYF.